This T cell receptor beta chain was sequenced in a study of early T cells in non-severe SARS-CoV-2 infection. Overall study context: Whole-blood bulk RNA, unsorted, was sequenced, and chains were unpaired.

The CDR3 covers 15 residues. Germline V gene sequence: CDR1 SGHNT, CDR2 YYREEE (reference sequence). With 3 bases clipped from V and 8 bases from J, the junction kept 2 bases outside the gene matches. Whole-study results and caveats: The matching step, a VDJdb search, favored anti-spike CD8 responses and missed private and CD4 specificities.

Individual cDNA molecules were tagged with unique molecular identifiers, the study reported. TCRdb re-derived calls from the 5' RACE reads in MiXCR, one entry per CDR3 protein. The table lists some 80,000 distinct CDR3 sequences, around an eighth of them singletons. Comment on this clonotype: The antigen is unknown.

The sample consisted of whole blood. The TCR was taken from an adult who was a healthcare worker with PCR-confirmed SARS-CoV-2 infection or an uninfected control (not recorded which). This chain joins TRBV5-4 and TRBJ2-1, with 16 bases matching TRBD2. CDR3 in amino acids: CASSSGTSGRDEQFF. The CDR3 coding sequence is TGTGCCAGCAGCTCCGGGACTAGCGGGAGGGATGAGCAGTTCTTC.